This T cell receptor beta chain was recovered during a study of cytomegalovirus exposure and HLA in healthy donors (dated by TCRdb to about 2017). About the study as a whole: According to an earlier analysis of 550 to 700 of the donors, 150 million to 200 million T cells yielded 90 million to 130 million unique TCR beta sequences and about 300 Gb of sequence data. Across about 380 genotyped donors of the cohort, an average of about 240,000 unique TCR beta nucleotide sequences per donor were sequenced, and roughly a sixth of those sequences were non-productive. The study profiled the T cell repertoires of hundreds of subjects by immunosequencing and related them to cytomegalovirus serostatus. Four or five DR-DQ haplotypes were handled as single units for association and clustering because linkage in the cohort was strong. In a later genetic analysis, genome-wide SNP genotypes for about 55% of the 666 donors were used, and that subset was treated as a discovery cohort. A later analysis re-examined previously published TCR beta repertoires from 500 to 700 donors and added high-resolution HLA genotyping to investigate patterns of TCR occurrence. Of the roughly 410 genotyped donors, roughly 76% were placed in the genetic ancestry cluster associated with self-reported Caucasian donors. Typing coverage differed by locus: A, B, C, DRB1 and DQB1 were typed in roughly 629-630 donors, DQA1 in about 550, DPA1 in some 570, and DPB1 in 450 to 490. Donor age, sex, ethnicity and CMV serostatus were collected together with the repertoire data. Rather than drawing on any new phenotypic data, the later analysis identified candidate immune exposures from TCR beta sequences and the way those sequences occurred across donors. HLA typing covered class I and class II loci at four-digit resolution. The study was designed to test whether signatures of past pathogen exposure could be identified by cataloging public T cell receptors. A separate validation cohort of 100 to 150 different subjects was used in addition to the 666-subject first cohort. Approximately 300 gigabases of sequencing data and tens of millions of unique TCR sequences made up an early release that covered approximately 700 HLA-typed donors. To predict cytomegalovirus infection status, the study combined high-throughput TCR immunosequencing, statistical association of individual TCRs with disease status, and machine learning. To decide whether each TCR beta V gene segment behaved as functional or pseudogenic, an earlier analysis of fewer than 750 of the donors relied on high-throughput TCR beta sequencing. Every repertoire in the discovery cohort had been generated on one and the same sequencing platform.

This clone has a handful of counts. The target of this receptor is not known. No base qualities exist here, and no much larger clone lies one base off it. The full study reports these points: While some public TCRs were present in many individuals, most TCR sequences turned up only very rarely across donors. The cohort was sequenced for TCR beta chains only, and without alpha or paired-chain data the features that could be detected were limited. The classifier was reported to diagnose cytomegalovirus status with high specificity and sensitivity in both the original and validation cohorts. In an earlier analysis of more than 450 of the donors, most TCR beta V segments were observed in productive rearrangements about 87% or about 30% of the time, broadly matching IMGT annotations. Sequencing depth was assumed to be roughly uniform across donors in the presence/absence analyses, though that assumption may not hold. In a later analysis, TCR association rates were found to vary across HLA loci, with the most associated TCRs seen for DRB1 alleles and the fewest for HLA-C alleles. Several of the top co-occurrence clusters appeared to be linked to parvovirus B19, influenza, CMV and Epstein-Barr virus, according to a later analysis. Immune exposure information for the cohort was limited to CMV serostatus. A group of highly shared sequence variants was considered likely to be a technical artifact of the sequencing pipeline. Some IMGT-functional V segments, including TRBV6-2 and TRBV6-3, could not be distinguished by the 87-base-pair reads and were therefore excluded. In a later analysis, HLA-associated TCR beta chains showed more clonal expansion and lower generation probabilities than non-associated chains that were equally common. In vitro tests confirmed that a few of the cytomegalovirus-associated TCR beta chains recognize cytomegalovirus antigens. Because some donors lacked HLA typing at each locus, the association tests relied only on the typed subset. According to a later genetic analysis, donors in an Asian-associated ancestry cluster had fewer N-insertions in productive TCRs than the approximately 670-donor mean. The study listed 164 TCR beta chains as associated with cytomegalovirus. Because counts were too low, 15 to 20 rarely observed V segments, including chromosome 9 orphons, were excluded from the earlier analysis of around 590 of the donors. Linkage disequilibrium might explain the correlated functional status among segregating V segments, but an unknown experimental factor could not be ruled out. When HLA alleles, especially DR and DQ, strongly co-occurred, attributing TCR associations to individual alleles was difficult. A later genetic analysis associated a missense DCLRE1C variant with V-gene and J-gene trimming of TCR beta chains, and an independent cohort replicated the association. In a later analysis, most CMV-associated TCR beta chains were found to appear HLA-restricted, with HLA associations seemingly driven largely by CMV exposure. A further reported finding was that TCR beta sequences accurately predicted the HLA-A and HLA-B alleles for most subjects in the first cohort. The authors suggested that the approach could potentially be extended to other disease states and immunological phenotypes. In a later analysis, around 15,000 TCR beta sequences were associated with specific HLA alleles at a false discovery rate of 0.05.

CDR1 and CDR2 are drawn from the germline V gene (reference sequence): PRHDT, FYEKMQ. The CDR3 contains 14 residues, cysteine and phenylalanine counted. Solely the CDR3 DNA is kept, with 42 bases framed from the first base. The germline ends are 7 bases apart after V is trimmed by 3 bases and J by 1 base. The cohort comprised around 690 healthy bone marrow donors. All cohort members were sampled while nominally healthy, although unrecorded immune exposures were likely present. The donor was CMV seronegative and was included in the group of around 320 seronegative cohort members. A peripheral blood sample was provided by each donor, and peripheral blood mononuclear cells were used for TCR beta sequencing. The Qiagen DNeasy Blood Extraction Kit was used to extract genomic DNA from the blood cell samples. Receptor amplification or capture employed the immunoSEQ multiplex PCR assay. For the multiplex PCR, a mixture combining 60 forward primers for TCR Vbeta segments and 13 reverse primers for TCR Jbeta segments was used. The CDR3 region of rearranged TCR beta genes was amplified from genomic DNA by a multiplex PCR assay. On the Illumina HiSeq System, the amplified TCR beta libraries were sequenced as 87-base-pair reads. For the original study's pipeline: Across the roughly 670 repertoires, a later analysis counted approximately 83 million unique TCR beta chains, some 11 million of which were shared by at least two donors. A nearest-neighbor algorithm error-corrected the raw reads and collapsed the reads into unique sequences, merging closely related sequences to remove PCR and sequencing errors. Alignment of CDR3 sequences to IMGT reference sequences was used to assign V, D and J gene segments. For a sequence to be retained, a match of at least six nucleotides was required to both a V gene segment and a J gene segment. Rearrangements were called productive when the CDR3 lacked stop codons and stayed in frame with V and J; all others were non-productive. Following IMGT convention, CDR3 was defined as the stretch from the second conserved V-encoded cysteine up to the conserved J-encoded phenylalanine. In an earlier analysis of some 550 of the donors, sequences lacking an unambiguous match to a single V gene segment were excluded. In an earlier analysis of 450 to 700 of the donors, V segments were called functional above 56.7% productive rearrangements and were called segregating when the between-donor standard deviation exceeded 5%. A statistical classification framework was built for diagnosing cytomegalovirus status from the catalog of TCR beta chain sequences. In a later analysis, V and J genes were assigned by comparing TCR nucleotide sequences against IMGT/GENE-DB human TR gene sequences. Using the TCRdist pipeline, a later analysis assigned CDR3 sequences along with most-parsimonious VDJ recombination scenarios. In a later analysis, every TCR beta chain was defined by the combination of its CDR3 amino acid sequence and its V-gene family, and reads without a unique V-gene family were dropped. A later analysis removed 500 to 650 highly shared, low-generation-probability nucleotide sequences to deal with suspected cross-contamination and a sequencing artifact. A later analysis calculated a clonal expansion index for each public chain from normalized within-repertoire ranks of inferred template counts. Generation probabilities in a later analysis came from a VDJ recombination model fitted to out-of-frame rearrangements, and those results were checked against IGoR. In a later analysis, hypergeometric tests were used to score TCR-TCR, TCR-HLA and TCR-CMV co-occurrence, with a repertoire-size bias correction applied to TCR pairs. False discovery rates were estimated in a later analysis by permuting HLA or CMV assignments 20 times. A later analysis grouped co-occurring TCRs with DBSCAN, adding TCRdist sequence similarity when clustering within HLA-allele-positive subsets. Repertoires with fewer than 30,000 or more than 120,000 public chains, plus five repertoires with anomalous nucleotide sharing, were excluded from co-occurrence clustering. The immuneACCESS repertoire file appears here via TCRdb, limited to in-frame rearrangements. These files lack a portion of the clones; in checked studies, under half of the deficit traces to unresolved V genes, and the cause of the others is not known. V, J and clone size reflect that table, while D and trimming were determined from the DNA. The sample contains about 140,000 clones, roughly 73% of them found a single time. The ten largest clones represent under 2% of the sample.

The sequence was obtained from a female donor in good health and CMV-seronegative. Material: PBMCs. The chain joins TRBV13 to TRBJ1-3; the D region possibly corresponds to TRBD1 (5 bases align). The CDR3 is CASSFSGSGNTIYF. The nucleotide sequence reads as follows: TGTGCCAGCAGCTTCTCAGGGTCTGGAAACACCATATATTTT. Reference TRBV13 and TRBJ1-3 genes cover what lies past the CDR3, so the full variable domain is AAGVIQSPRHLIKEKRETATLKCYPIPRHDTVYWYQQGPGQDPQFLISFYEKMQSDKGSIPDRFSAQQFSDYHSELNMSSLELGDSALYFCASSFSGSGNTIYFGEGSWLTVV.